The entry that follows covers one TCR beta chain sequence. The germline V and J ends were trimmed by 3 bases and 2 bases, with 6 bases remaining between them. The CDR3 is 12 residues long. Germline V CDR1 and CDR2: SGHRS, YFSETQ. The data belong to a study of T cells in localized non-small cell lung cancer. Some clones are missing from TCRdb's copy, which holds only in-frame ones; the method was immunoSEQ multiplex PCR. The table has tens of thousands of clones, about four fifths seen once; the top ten hold around 16%. The J gene is TRBJ2-7, the V gene TRBV5-1; no clear D. Sequenced material: peripheral blood, taken before any cancer treatment. This TCR was recovered from a male donor aged 60 or over with stage III squamous cell lung carcinoma. The CDR3, as DNA: TGCGCCAGCAGCTATGGGACCTACGAGCAGTACTTC. This codes for CASSYGTYEQYF.